This TCR beta chain appears in the sequencing data of a study of cytotoxic CD8 clonotypes in ibrutinib-treated CLL. Study details: Of a cohort that held about 12 relapsed/refractory and some 14 treatment-naive patients, some 17 were IGHV unmutated.

Using immunoSEQ multiplex PCR, the repertoire was profiled, and TCRdb retains in-frame clones only, with some absent. The sample shows 80,000 to 95,000 clones, about four fifths of them seen only once. Per the germline V gene, CDR1 is LGHNT and CDR2 is FRNRAP. The CDR3 is 16 amino acids. The V end was cut by 6 bases, the J end by 1 base, with 17 bases between. Remarks on this clone: Its antigen is still unknown.

Regarding the study as a whole: Clonality rose at ibrutinib response and fell back toward baseline at progression. While tracking circulating CD8+ T-cell counts, baseline clonality exceeded that of age-matched healthy donors.

The specimen comprised PBMCs, sampled after 12 months of ibrutinib treatment. This chain connects TRBV12-5 to TRBJ2-3, with a possible D match to TRBD2 (6 bases). This receptor was identified in a human donor with chronic lymphocytic leukemia. In nucleotides, the CDR3 is TGTGCTAGTGGCCCTGGGGCCGGAGGGGGCACAGATACGCAGTATTTT. Translated, it gives CASGPGAGGGTDTQYF.